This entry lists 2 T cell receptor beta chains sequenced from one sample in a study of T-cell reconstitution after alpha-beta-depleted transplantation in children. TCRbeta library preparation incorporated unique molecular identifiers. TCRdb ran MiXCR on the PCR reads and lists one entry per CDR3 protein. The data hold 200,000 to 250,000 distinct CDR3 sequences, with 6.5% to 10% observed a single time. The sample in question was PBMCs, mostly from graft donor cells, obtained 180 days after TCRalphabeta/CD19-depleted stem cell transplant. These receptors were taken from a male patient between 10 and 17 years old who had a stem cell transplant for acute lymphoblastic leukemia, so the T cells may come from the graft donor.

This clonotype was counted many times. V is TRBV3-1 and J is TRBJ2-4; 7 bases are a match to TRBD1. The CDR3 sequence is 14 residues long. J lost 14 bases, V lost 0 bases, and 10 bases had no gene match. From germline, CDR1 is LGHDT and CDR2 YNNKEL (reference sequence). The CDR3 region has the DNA TGTGCCAGCAGCCAAGATGGGAGTAGGGGGCGCGAGTACTTC. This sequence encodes CASSQDGSRGREYF. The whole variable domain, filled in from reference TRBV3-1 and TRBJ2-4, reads DTAVSQTPKYLVTQMGNDKSIKCEQNLGHDTMYWYKQDSKKFLKIMFSYNNKELIINETVPNRFSPKSPDKAHLNLHINSLELGDSAVYFCASSQDGSRGREYFGAGTRLSVL.

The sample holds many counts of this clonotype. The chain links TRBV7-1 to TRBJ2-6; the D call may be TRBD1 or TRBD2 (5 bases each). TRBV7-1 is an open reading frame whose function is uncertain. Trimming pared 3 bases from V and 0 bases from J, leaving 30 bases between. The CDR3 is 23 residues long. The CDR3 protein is CASSSPWGAGSKTSSSGANVLTF. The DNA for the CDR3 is TGTGCCAGCAGCTCCCCGTGGGGAGCAGGGTCAAAGACATCCAGCTCTGGGGCCAACGTCCTGACTTTC.